This entry lists 29 T cell receptor beta chains sequenced from one sample in a study of CD8 T cells in Susac syndrome. After extraction with the RNeasy kit, about 0.45 to 1 ug of the RNA was reverse transcribed using random hexamers. TCRdb reprocessed the immunoSEQ multiplex PCR reads via MiXCR and lists one record per CDR3 protein. The sample yields about 180,000 distinct CDR3 sequences, about 94% seen once. Sequencing was done on a sample of CD4+ T cells from PBMCs. These receptors all stem from a human donor with multiple sclerosis.

V usage is TRBV7-2 and J usage is TRBJ1-1, with D unresolved. Trimming took off 3 bases at V and 3 bases at J, with 11 bases between the two ends. The CDR3 has 14 amino acids. Germline V CDR1 and CDR2: SGHTA, FQGNSA. Written as DNA, the CDR3 is TGTGCCAGCAGCTTTGGGAGTAGGGACACTGAAGCTTTCTTT. Residues: CASSFGSRDTEAFF.

The chain uses TRBV6-6 and TRBJ2-2; D is unclear. Germline CDR1 and CDR2: MNHNY and SVGAGI (reference sequence). The CDR3 sequence is 12 residues long. V shed 4 bases and J shed 6 bases, with 6 bases lying between them. CDR3 coding DNA: TGTGCCAGCAGTTCCTTAGCCGGGGAGCTGTTTTTT. Encoded protein: CASSSLAGELFF.

This clonotype was recorded only once. V usage is TRBV7-2 and J usage is TRBJ2-7; D remains unclear. The V and J ends lost 1 base and 3 bases respectively, with 7 bases between them. The CDR3 totals 13 residues. The germline V gene encodes CDR1 SGHTA and CDR2 FQGNSA. The CDR3, as DNA: TGTGCCAGCAGCTTAGACCCTATCTACGAGCAGTACTTC. Translation gives CASSLDPIYEQYF.

The chain joins TRBV5-1 to TRBJ2-1; 7 bases are a match to TRBD2. Germline CDR1 reads SGHRS; CDR2 reads YFSETQ. This CDR3 is 17 amino acids long. Germline trimming cut 0 bases from V and 0 bases from J; bases unmatched to any gene: 6. The chain's CDR3 is CASSLGFGGTSYNEQFF. The CDR3 nucleotides read TGCGCCAGCAGCTTGGGGTTCGGGGGGACCTCCTACAATGAGCAGTTCTTC. Variable domain in full (rest from reference TRBV5-1 and TRBJ2-1): KAGVTQTPRYLIKTRGQQVTLSCSPISGHRSVSWYQQTPGQGLQFLFEYFSETQRNKGNFPGRFSGRQFSNSRSEMNVSTLELGDSALYLCASSLGFGGTSYNEQFFGPGTRLTVL.

The gene calls are TRBV25-1 and TRBJ1-6, with a tentative D call TRBD1 (5 bases). Deletions cut 4 bases from V and 7 bases from J, with 11 bases between. Per germline, CDR1 MGHDK and CDR2 SYGVNS. The CDR3 runs 14 residues. CDR3 in amino acids: CASSGDARNSPLHF. CDR3 nucleotide sequence: TGTGCCAGCAGTGGGGACGCTAGAAATTCACCCCTCCACTTT. Full variable domain (rest looked up from reference TRBV25-1 and TRBJ1-6): EADIYQTPRYLVIGTGKKITLECSQTMGHDKMYWYQQDPGMELHLIHYSYGVNSTEKGDLSSESTVSRIRTEHFPLTLESARPSHTSQYLCASSGDARNSPLHFGNGTRLTVT.

In this sample, this clonotype turned up once. V and J are TRBV3-1 and TRBJ1-2; D not resolved. Germline CDR1 and CDR2: LGHDT and YNNKEL (reference sequence). Trimming removed 1 base at V and 6 bases at J, with 12 bases between. The CDR3 is made up of 14 amino acids. The CDR3 DNA reads as TGTGCCAGCAGCCAAGGGGCAGGACCGGATGGCTACACCTTC. Translated, it gives CASSQGAGPDGYTF.

The chain has TRBV9 and TRBJ2-5; possibly TRBD2 for D (6 bases). Germline assignment: CDR1 SGDLS and CDR2 YYNGEE. The CDR3 is made up of 13 amino acids. The ends were cut back, 6 bases at V and 4 bases at J, with 13 bases in the middle. The CDR3 loop reads CASNLEGRETQYF. In nucleotides, the CDR3 is TGTGCCAGCAACCTGGAGGGGCGAGAGACCCAGTACTTC.

The chain combines TRBV5-1 with TRBJ1-6; 10 bases align to TRBD1. J gave up 13 bases and V 0 bases, and 10 bases lay outside the gene matches. CDR3 size: 16 residues. Germline assignment: CDR1 SGHRS and CDR2 YFSETQ. The CDR3: CASSLAGQGVGEPLHF. The CDR3 region has the DNA TGCGCCAGCAGCTTGGCCGGACAGGGGGTCGGCGAGCCCCTCCACTTT.

This clonotype appeared once. The chain recombines TRBV30 with TRBJ1-5; D is uncertain. The CDR3 is 14 amino acids. With 0 bases removed from V and 3 bases from J, the gap between germline ends came to 9 bases. CDR1 GTSNPN and CDR2 SVGIG come from the germline V gene (reference sequence). For the CDR3, the DNA is TGTGCCTGGAGTGTCCGGGAATTCAATCAGCCCCAGCATTTT. Translated, it gives CAWSVREFNQPQHF. The full variable domain, completed using reference TRBV30 and TRBJ1-5, is SQTIHQWPATLVQPVGSPLSLECTVEGTSNPNLYWYRQAAGRGLQLLFYSVGIGQISSEVPQNLSASRPQDRQFILSSKKLLLSDSGFYLCAWSVREFNQPQHFGDGTRLSIL.

This sequence joins TRBV4-3 and TRBJ1-5; D is possibly TRBD1 (5 bases). The CDR3 spans 16 residues. Per the germline V gene, CDR1 is LGHNA and CDR2 is YSLEER. Trimming pared 0 bases from V and 0 bases from J, leaving 9 bases between. Here the CDR3 DNA reads TGCGCCAGCAGCCAAGAGTTAGGGGATAGCAATCAGCCCCAGCATTTT. Protein sequence: CASSQELGDSNQPQHF.

The chain combines TRBV30 with TRBJ2-7, with 7 bases aligning to TRBD2. Germline values: CDR1 GTSNPN, CDR2 SVGIG (reference sequence). This CDR3 spans 16 amino acids. Trimming at V came to 3 bases and at J to 2 bases, leaving 13 bases not matched to a gene. The CDR3 DNA is TGTGCCTGGAGCGAGTTAGGGTCTAGCGGTCCCTACGAGCAGTACTTC. It encodes CAWSELGSSGPYEQYF.

This chain connects TRBV5-1 to TRBJ1-3; D is uncertain. The V gene's germline CDR1 is SGHRS and CDR2 YFSETQ. There are 14 residues in the CDR3. The V end was cut by 0 bases, the J end by 8 bases, with 12 bases between. The CDR3 loop reads CASSLAGVSDTIYF. CDR3 DNA: TGCGCCAGCAGCTTGGCCGGGGTATCGGACACCATATATTTT.

The chain combines TRBV30 with TRBJ2-3; D remains unclear. The CDR3 is 16 amino acids. With 4 bases removed from V and 4 bases from J, the gap between germline ends came to 21 bases. The germline V gene has CDR1 GTSNPN and CDR2 SVGIG (reference sequence). CDR3 residues: CAWIIRQQRYSDTQYF. The CDR3 bases are TGTGCCTGGATTATACGTCAGCAACGATACTCAGATACGCAGTATTTT.

The chain couples TRBV20-1 to TRBJ1-1; the match to TRBD1 covers 7 bases. CDR3 length equals 11 residues. CDR1 is DFQATT and CDR2 is SNEGSKA in the germline V gene (reference sequence). V lost 6 bases, J lost 7 bases, and 5 bases stayed unmatched. CDR3 nucleotides: TGCAGTGCCAGGGGGAGGGGTGAAGCTTTCTTT. Encoded protein: CSARGRGEAFF.

V and J are TRBV2 and TRBJ1-5; D is unclear. This CDR3 has 12 residues. V lost 4 bases and J 1 base, leaving 2 bases between the germline ends. Germline V CDR1 and CDR2: SNHLY, FYNNEI. DNA of the CDR3: TGTGCCAGCAGTGGCAGCAATCAGCCCCAGCATTTT. It specifies CASSGSNQPQHF.

The J gene is TRBJ1-6, the V gene TRBV6-5, with a tentative D call TRBD1 (5 bases). The ends were cut back, 2 bases at V and 10 bases at J, with 15 bases in the middle. The germline V gene has CDR1 MNHEY and CDR2 SVGAGI. The CDR3 totals 15 residues. CDR3 in DNA: TGTGCCAGCAGTTACCTCGGCAGGGCGAAATCACCCCTCCACTTT. This gives the protein CASSYLGRAKSPLHF.

The CDR3 sequence: CASSAGTGKSNQPQHF. The CDR3 bases are TGTGCCAGCAGTGCCGGGACAGGGAAGAGCAATCAGCCCCAGCATTTT. V and J are TRBV6-1 and TRBJ1-5, with 9 bases matching TRBD1. J gave up 1 base and V 4 bases, and 5 bases lay outside the gene matches. Per the germline V gene, CDR1 is MNHNS and CDR2 is SASEGT. The CDR3 totals 16 residues.

The V and J genes are TRBV3-1 and TRBJ2-3; 9 nucleotides agree with TRBD2. The V segment lost 4 bases and the J segment 3 bases; nucleotides outside the gene matches: 2. The CDR3 sequence is 14 residues long. Germline V CDR1 and CDR2: LGHDT, YNNKEL (reference sequence). CDR3 region: CASSPSGATDTQYF. The CDR3 DNA sequence: TGTGCCAGCAGCCCTAGCGGGGCAACAGATACGCAGTATTTT.

The chain combines TRBV12-3 or TRBV12-4 with TRBJ2-3; 12 nucleotides match TRBD2. V gave up 3 bases and J gave up 14 bases; unmatched junction bases: 15. This CDR3 contains 16 residues. CDR3 DNA: TGTGCCAGCAGTTTCCTAGCTAGCGGGGGGGGACTTGCGAGGTATTTT. Translation gives CASSFLASGGGLARYF.

DNA for the CDR3: TGTGCCAGCAGCCCGCGGGACAGACACACAGATACGCAGTATTTT. Protein: CASSPRDRHTDTQYF. This chain uses TRBV9 with TRBJ2-3; a possible D gene is TRBD1 (7 bases). Trimming removed 4 bases from V and 2 bases from J, with 14 bases in between. Per germline, CDR1 SGDLS and CDR2 YYNGEE. The CDR3 runs to 15 residues.

This rearrangement joins TRBV28 to TRBJ2-3; a weak D match, TRBD2 (5 bases). Trimming pared 5 bases from V and 1 base from J, leaving 19 bases between. CDR3 size: 17 residues. The germline gives CDR1 MDHEN, CDR2 SYDVKM. DNA of the CDR3: TGTGCCAGCAGTCCTAGAGGGCCAAATGGGGGCACAGATACGCAGTATTTT. Its translation: CASSPRGPNGGTDTQYF.

The chain uses TRBV18 and TRBJ1-2, with 9 bases lining up with TRBD1. CDR1 is KGHSH, CDR2 LQKENI, per germline. This CDR3 spans 16 amino acids. After removal of 3 bases from V and 8 bases from J, the junction contained 13 bases not matched to a gene. CDR3 bases: TGTGCCAGCTCACCTGCCGCGGCGGGACAGGGTGGCGGCTACACCTTC. It yields the protein CASSPAAAGQGGGYTF.

This chain links TRBV5-1 with TRBJ1-6, with D perhaps TRBD1 (6 bases). Germline values: CDR1 SGHRS, CDR2 YFSETQ. V was trimmed by 4 bases and J by 10 bases, leaving 15 bases between them. This CDR3 region has 14 residues. The CDR3 region is CASSLQGIESPLHF. The CDR3 DNA reads as TGCGCCAGCAGCCTGCAGGGGATAGAGTCACCCCTCCACTTT. The full variable domain, completed using reference TRBV5-1 and TRBJ1-6, is KAGVTQTPRYLIKTRGQQVTLSCSPISGHRSVSWYQQTPGQGLQFLFEYFSETQRNKGNFPGRFSGRQFSNSRSEMNVSTLELGDSALYLCASSLQGIESPLHFGNGTRLTVT.

The chain employs TRBV30 and TRBJ2-7; TRBD1 is a possible D gene (6 bases). Trimming removed 1 base from V and 0 bases from J, with 16 bases in between. Per the germline V gene, CDR1 is GTSNPN and CDR2 is SVGIG (reference sequence). The CDR3 runs to 16 residues. DNA of the CDR3: TGTGCCTGGAGTGGACCTCGACAGGCGCTCTCCTACGAGCAGTACTTC. Its translation: CAWSGPRQALSYEQYF.

The V gene is TRBV9, the J gene TRBJ2-7; 10 nucleotides agree with TRBD2. The CDR3 runs 20 residues. The V gene end was trimmed by 0 bases and the J gene end by 1 base; junction bases not matched to a gene: 16. The germline CDR1 and CDR2 sequences are SGDLS and YYNGEE. The chain's CDR3 is CASSVGYTSGVGQKSYEQYF. The CDR3 DNA reads as TGTGCCAGCAGCGTAGGGTACACTAGCGGGGTAGGGCAAAAGTCCTACGAGCAGTACTTC.

The chain has TRBV23-1 and TRBJ1-5, with D perhaps matching TRBD1 (5 bases). TRBV23-1 is reported as an ORF; its role is uncertain. V was trimmed by 8 bases and J by 2 bases, leaving 13 bases between them. The CDR3 length is 14 residues. CDR3 sequence (DNA): TGCGCCAGCCAGGGCGGTCATGGCAATCAGCCCCAGCATTTT. Translated: CASQGGHGNQPQHF.

This clonotype was observed a single time. One end of the junction fails to match germline, which may point to a read error. The rearrangement links TRBV7-9 to TRBJ2-7; TRBD2 agrees at 8 bases. The germline V gene encodes CDR1 SEHNR and CDR2 FQNEAQ (reference sequence). This CDR3 is 16 amino acids long. The CDR3 sequence: CASSLFGTSPSHEQYF. The CDR3 DNA reads TGTGCCAGCAGCTTATTTGGGACTAGTCCCTCCCACGAGCAGTACTTC.

The rearrangement links TRBV2 to TRBJ1-5, with 7 bases that match TRBD1. The germline gives CDR1 SNHLY, CDR2 FYNNEI. The V gene end was trimmed by 5 bases and the J gene end by 1 base; junction bases not matched to a gene: 5. The CDR3 has 15 amino acids. Here the CDR3 reads CASSRDRPSNQPQHF. The CDR3 bases are TGTGCCAGCAGTCGGGACAGACCCAGCAATCAGCCCCAGCATTTT.

This rearrangement joins TRBV2 to TRBJ1-6; TRBD1 is a possible D gene (6 bases). The length of the CDR3 is 13 residues. The V and J ends lost 7 bases and 9 bases respectively, with 13 bases between them. Germline values: CDR1 SNHLY, CDR2 FYNNEI. The CDR3 region is CASIGQGSSPLHF. DNA for the CDR3: TGTGCCAGCATTGGGCAGGGGAGTTCACCCCTCCACTTT.